The 7 T cell receptor beta chains reported below all come from one sample, sequenced in a study of cytomegalovirus exposure and HLA in healthy donors. PCR used 60 Vbeta primers and 13 Jbeta primers. Assay: immunoSEQ multiplex PCR; the TCRdb copy retains only in-frame clones and omits some. The sample shows fewer than 85,000 clones, and approximately 3.8% sits with its ten largest clones. Material for sequencing was PBMCs. Every receptor here comes from a female donor in good health and CMV-seropositive.

The V gene is TRBV12-5, the J gene TRBJ1-6, with a weak D call TRBD1 (6 bases). The CDR3 spans 14 residues. Germline V lookup: CDR1 LGHNT, CDR2 FRNRAP. Trimming shortened V by 2 bases and J by 8 bases, and 10 bases separated the two germline ends. CDR3 region: CASGLTGIYSPLHF. In DNA, the CDR3 is TGTGCTAGTGGTTTGACAGGGATCTATTCACCCCTCCACTTT. Filled out from reference TRBV12-5 and TRBJ1-6, the complete variable domain reads DARVTQTPRHKVTEMGQEVTMRCQPILGHNTVFWYRQTMMQGLELLAYFRNRAPLDDSGMPKDRFSAEMPDATLATLKIQPSEPRDSAVYFCASGLTGIYSPLHFGNGTRLTVT.

The chain links TRBV19 to TRBJ2-7; 8 positions match TRBD2. The CDR3 runs 16 residues. Per germline, CDR1 LNHDA and CDR2 SQIVND (reference sequence). V dropped 0 bases and J dropped 0; count of bases not matched to a gene: 4. The CDR3 DNA is TGTGCCAGTAGTATAGAAGGAGGGACTAGCTCCTACGAGCAGTACTTC. Translated: CASSIEGGTSSYEQYF.

The chain carries TRBV19 and TRBJ1-1; D perhaps matches TRBD1 (6 bases). Germline V gene sequence: CDR1 LNHDA, CDR2 SQIVND (reference sequence). The CDR3 runs 15 residues. Deletions cut 3 bases from V and 5 bases from J, with 16 bases between. CDR3 sequence: CASSMTGSPPTEAFF. CDR3 bases: TGTGCCAGTAGTATGACAGGATCCCCACCGACTGAAGCTTTCTTT.

The J gene is TRBJ2-3, the V gene TRBV6-5; 8 nucleotides agree with TRBD1. In germline, CDR1 is MNHEY, CDR2 SVGAGI. The CDR3 is made up of 12 amino acids. V lost 6 bases and J lost 5; bases outside the gene matches: 1. In nucleotides, the CDR3 is TGTGCCAGCAGGACAGGGGTAGATACGCAGTATTTT. The encoded protein is CASRTGVDTQYF.

This sequence joins TRBV7-9 and TRBJ2-2; 14 nucleotides agree with TRBD2. CDR3 length: 19 residues. J lost 3 bases, V lost 5 bases, and 11 bases had no gene match. Germline CDR1 and CDR2: SEHNR and FQNEAQ (reference sequence). CDR3 sequence reads: CASSELRTSGGPDTGELFF. The CDR3 DNA reads TGTGCCAGCAGCGAACTGCGGACTAGCGGGGGGCCGGACACCGGGGAGCTGTTTTTT.

The rearrangement uses TRBV11-3 and TRBJ2-7; D not resolved. The CDR3 sequence is 13 residues long. In germline, CDR1 is SGHNT, CDR2 YENEEA. Trimming cost V 0 bases and J 6 bases, with 9 bases left between them. The DNA of the CDR3 is TGTGCCAGCAGCTTAGACATGACGGGCGAGCAGTACTTC. Amino acid sequence: CASSLDMTGEQYF.

The V gene is TRBV5-1, the J gene TRBJ2-7; weak D call: TRBD1 (6 bases). The CDR3 runs to 13 residues. V was clipped by 6 bases and J by 1 base, with 11 bases between them. Germline lookup yields CDR1 SGHRS and CDR2 YFSETQ. CDR3: CASNRDNSYEQYF. The CDR3 coding sequence is TGCGCCAGCAACCGGGACAATTCCTACGAGCAGTACTTC.